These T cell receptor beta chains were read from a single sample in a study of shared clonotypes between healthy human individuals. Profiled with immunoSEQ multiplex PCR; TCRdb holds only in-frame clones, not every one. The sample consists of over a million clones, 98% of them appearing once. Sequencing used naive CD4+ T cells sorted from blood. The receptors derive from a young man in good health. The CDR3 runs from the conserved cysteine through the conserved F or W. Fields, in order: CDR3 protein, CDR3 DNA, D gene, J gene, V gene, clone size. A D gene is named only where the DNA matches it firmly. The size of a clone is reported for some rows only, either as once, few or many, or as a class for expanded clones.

CDR3: CASSVLGLAGGTGELFF; DNA: TGTGCCAGCAGTGTCCTGGGACTAGCGGGAGGGACCGGGGAGCTGTTTTTT; D: TRBD2; J: TRBJ2-2; V: TRBV6-1; size: NA
CDR3: CASSLGAGQGETQYF; DNA: TGTGCCAGCAGCTTGGGGGCGGGTCAGGGGGAGACCCAGTACTTC; D: NA; J: TRBJ2-5; V: TRBV5-4; size: once
CDR3: CASRRVLETSTNTEAFF; DNA: TGCGCCAGCCGGCGGGTCTTAGAAACGTCCACGAACACTGAAGCTTTCTTT; D: NA; J: TRBJ1-1; V: TRBV5-1; size: once
CDR3: CASSLTLTETLTDTQYF; DNA: TGTGCCAGCAGCCTGACACTGACTGAAACTCTCACAGATACGCAGTATTTT; D: NA; J: TRBJ2-3; V: TRBV9; size: NA
CDR3: CASKGSGNTIYF; DNA: TGTGCCAGCAAAGGCTCTGGAAACACCATATATTTT; D: NA; J: TRBJ1-3; V: TRBV2; size: NA
CDR3: CASSPSGGSYNEQFF; DNA: TGTGCCAGCAGTCCCAGTGGGGGCTCCTACAATGAGCAGTTCTTC; D: NA; J: TRBJ2-1; V: TRBV27; size: once
CDR3: CATALAGDYNEQFF; DNA: TGTGCCACCGCGCTAGCGGGAGACTACAATGAGCAGTTCTTC; D: TRBD2; J: TRBJ2-1; V: TRBV6-5; size: NA
CDR3: CAWSGGGNSGNTIYF; DNA: TGTGCCTGGAGTGGAGGCGGAAACTCTGGAAACACCATATATTTT; D: NA; J: TRBJ1-3; V: TRBV30; size: NA
CDR3: CASSPERLLGEKLFF; DNA: TGCGCCAGCAGCCCAGAGAGGTTGCTTGGTGAAAAACTGTTTTTT; D: NA; J: TRBJ1-4; V: TRBV4-1; size: NA
CDR3: CASSLGTGELFF; DNA: TGTGCCAGCAGCTTAGGTACCGGGGAGCTGTTTTTT; D: NA; J: TRBJ2-2; V: TRBV11-2; size: NA
CDR3: CASSSPADAWPPNEQFF; DNA: TGTGCCAGCAGTTCTCCCGCCGACGCATGGCCCCCCAATGAGCAGTTCTTC; D: NA; J: TRBJ2-1; V: TRBV28; size: NA
CDR3: CASSETPLAKNIQYF; DNA: TGTGCCAGCAGTGAGACCCCACTAGCCAAAAACATTCAGTACTTC; D: NA; J: TRBJ2-4; V: TRBV2; size: NA
CDR3: CASSPIYEQYF; DNA: TGTGCCAGCAGCCCTATATACGAGCAGTACTTC; D: NA; J: TRBJ2-7; V: TRBV7-9; size: NA
CDR3: CASSPPLAGVWGTDTQYF; DNA: TGTGCCAGCTCACCACCCCTAGCGGGAGTATGGGGCACAGATACGCAGTATTTT; D: TRBD2; J: TRBJ2-3; V: TRBV18; size: once
CDR3: CASSLADSGNTIYF; DNA: TGCGCCAGCAGCTTGGCCGACTCTGGAAACACCATATATTTT; D: NA; J: TRBJ1-3; V: TRBV5-1; size: NA
CDR3: CASGPGQGIAPSSYNEQFF; DNA: TGTGCTAGTGGTCCCGGACAGGGTATAGCGCCAAGCTCCTACAATGAGCAGTTCTTC; D: TRBD1; J: TRBJ2-1; V: TRBV12-5; size: NA
CDR3: CASSPTATNEKLFF; DNA: TGTGCCAGCAGCCCAACAGCAACTAATGAAAAACTGTTTTTT; D: NA; J: TRBJ1-4; V: TRBV7-2; size: NA
CDR3: CASSYQTRVEQFF; DNA: TGTGCCAGCAGTTACCAGACGCGGGTTGAGCAGTTCTTC; D: NA; J: TRBJ2-1; V: TRBV6-6; size: NA
CDR3: CASSLDRGTVYGYTF; DNA: TGTGCCAGCAGCTTAGACAGGGGAACGGTCTATGGCTACACCTTC; D: TRBD1; J: TRBJ1-2; V: TRBV7-9; size: NA
CDR3: CASSLGRGSAGNTIYF; DNA: TGTGCCAGCAGCTTAGGAAGGGGGTCCGCCGGAAACACCATATATTTT; D: NA; J: TRBJ1-3; V: TRBV11-2; size: NA
CDR3: CASSSGLAGEGTQYF; DNA: TGTGCCAGCAGCTCGGGACTAGCGGGAGAGGGTACGCAGTATTTT; D: TRBD2; J: TRBJ2-3; V: TRBV5-4; size: NA
CDR3: CASRRTGGAYEQYF; DNA: TGTGCCAGCAGACGGACAGGGGGGGCCTACGAGCAGTACTTC; D: TRBD1; J: TRBJ2-7; V: TRBV6-1; size: NA
CDR3: CASSLNRGGYEQYF; DNA: TGTGCCAGCAGCTTAAACAGGGGCGGCTACGAGCAGTACTTC; D: TRBD1; J: TRBJ2-7; V: TRBV7-9; size: NA
CDR3: CASSQQVPGELFF; DNA: TGTGCCAGCTCACAACAGGTTCCCGGGGAGCTGTTTTTT; D: NA; J: TRBJ2-2; V: TRBV18; size: NA
CDR3: CASSTKPSGNTIYF; DNA: TGTGCCAGCAGCACCAAGCCCTCTGGAAACACCATATATTTT; D: NA; J: TRBJ1-3; V: TRBV5-6; size: NA
CDR3: CASSPPSGSDTDTQYF; DNA: TGTGCCAGCTCACCACCCAGCGGGAGCGACACAGATACGCAGTATTTT; D: TRBD2; J: TRBJ2-3; V: TRBV18; size: NA
CDR3: CASSLAVRTGKIYEQYF; DNA: TGCGCCAGCAGCTTGGCCGTAAGGACAGGGAAAATCTACGAGCAGTACTTC; D: TRBD1; J: TRBJ2-7; V: TRBV5-1; size: once
CDR3: CASSHGGGLPEAFF; DNA: TGCGCCAGCAGCCACGGAGGGGGTCTCCCTGAAGCTTTCTTT; D: NA; J: TRBJ1-1; V: TRBV5-1; size: NA
CDR3: CASSVAPGSSYEQYF; DNA: TGTGCCAGCAGCGTAGCTCCTGGCTCCTCCTACGAGCAGTACTTC; D: NA; J: TRBJ2-7; V: TRBV9; size: NA
CDR3: CASSLLTTGYYEQYF; DNA: TGTGCCAGCTCCTTGCTTACGACGGGGTACTACGAGCAGTACTTC; D: NA; J: TRBJ2-7; V: TRBV18; size: once
CDR3: CASSLYLAGVNEQFF; DNA: TGTGCCAGCAGCTTATACCTAGCGGGAGTGAATGAGCAGTTCTTC; D: TRBD2; J: TRBJ2-1; V: TRBV7-3; size: NA
CDR3: CASRDGKGTDTQYF; DNA: TGCGCCAGCAGAGACGGTAAGGGCACAGATACGCAGTATTTT; D: NA; J: TRBJ2-3; V: TRBV5-1; size: NA